These T cell receptor beta chains were read from a single sample in a study of T cell responses to AZD1222 COVID-19 vaccine. Clones were sequenced by immunoSEQ multiplex PCR, and TCRdb holds only the in-frame ones, with some missing. In the table there are 25,000 to 35,000 clones, over 90% of which are singletons. Sequencing used peripheral blood, obtained on day 0 of AZD1222 vaccination. The receptors were sampled from an adult in good health. The CDR3 runs from the conserved cysteine through the conserved F or W. The D gene is left open where the match is weak. Clone size is shown for a subset of rows, as once, few, many or a class of expanded clone.

>TRBV4-1|NA|TRBJ1-5|NA
CASSQDRLGGYQPQHF
TGCGCCAGCAGCCAAGATAGGTTAGGGGGTTATCAGCCCCAGCATTTT
>TRBV4-1|NA|TRBJ1-5|NA
CASSQDSLGGGNQPQHF
TGCGCCAGCAGCCAAGATAGTCTCGGGGGTGGCAATCAGCCCCAGCATTTT
>TRBV2|NA|TRBJ2-7|TRBD1
CASREITGGSSYEQYF
TGTGCCAGCAGGGAAATCACAGGGGGAAGCTCCTACGAGCAGTACTTC
>TRBV15|NA|TRBJ2-7|NA
CATSSLRDRPFEQYF
TGTGCCACCAGCAGTCTCCGGGACCGACCTTTCGAGCAGTACTTC
>TRBV19|NA|TRBJ1-5|NA
CASSWTVSNQPQHF
TGTGCCAGTAGCTGGACAGTTAGCAATCAGCCCCAGCATTTT
>TRBV4-1|NA|TRBJ1-1|TRBD1
CASSKGQTINTEAFF
TGCGCCAGCAGCAAGGGACAGACGATCAACACTGAAGCTTTCTTT
>TRBV2|NA|TRBJ1-3|TRBD1
CASSAGGSSGNTIYF
TGTGCCAGCAGTGCAGGGGGGAGCTCTGGAAACACCATATATTTT
>TRBV7-9|NA|TRBJ2-2|TRBD2
CASRNLGGAVTANTGELFF
TGTGCCAGCCGCAACCTCGGGGGGGCGGTCACCGCGAACACCGGGGAGCTGTTTTTT
>TRBV7-9|NA|TRBJ1-5|NA
CASSLGGNSMPQHF
TGTGCCAGCAGCTTAGGTGGGAATTCGATGCCCCAGCATTTT
>TRBV18|NA|TRBJ1-2|NA
CASSPPGTNYGYTF
TGTGCCAGCTCACCTCCCGGGACAAACTATGGCTACACCTTC
>TRBV4-2|NA|TRBJ1-1|TRBD1
CASSHGQGLGMNTEAFF
TGTGCCAGCAGCCATGGACAGGGACTAGGGATGAACACTGAAGCTTTCTTT
>TRBV7-8|NA|TRBJ2-1|NA
CASSRTAGLDYNEQFF
TGTGCCAGCAGCCGCACCGCTGGGTTAGATTACAATGAGCAGTTCTTC
>TRBV5-8|few|TRBJ2-1|TRBD2
CASSLTSGDYNEQFF
TGTGCCAGCAGCTTGACTAGCGGGGATTACAATGAGCAGTTCTTC
>TRBV2|NA|TRBJ1-5|TRBD1
CASSPNQGGWQPQHF
TGTGCCAGCAGTCCCAATCAGGGGGGCTGGCAGCCCCAGCATTTT
>TRBV12-3/TRBV12-4|NA|TRBJ1-5|NA
CASSRQDNQPQHF
TGTGCCAGCAGCCGACAGGACAATCAGCCCCAGCATTTT
>TRBV30|NA|TRBJ2-7|NA
CAWSVKSSPYEQYF
TGTGCCTGGAGTGTAAAGTCTTCCCCCTACGAGCAGTACTTC
>TRBV5-1|NA|TRBJ1-2|NA
CASSMDRSYGYTF
TGCGCCAGCAGCATGGACAGAAGCTATGGCTACACCTTC
>TRBV10-2|NA|TRBJ2-6|NA
CASVPHGYGANVLTF
TGCGCCAGCGTACCACATGGGTACGGGGCCAACGTCCTGACTTTC
>TRBV7-6|NA|TRBJ1-1|NA
CASSLAGGPTNTEAFF
TGTGCCAGCAGCTTAGCGGGGGGGCCAACAAACACTGAAGCTTTCTTT
>TRBV7-6|NA|TRBJ2-1|TRBD2
CASSFKLAGLTNNEQFF
TGTGCCAGCAGCTTCAAACTAGCGGGCCTCACAAACAATGAGCAGTTCTTC
>TRBV19|NA|TRBJ1-2|NA
CASSIKPDPGTLYGYTF
TGTGCCAGTAGTATAAAGCCCGACCCCGGGACACTCTATGGCTACACCTTC
>TRBV2|NA|TRBJ2-3|TRBD2
CASSPTSGSTDTQYF
TGTGCCAGCAGTCCGACTAGCGGGAGTACAGATACGCAGTATTTT
>TRBV7-2|NA|TRBJ1-2|NA
CASSITGYNGYTF
TGTGCCAGCAGCATAACAGGGTACAATGGCTACACCTTC
>TRBV12-3/TRBV12-4|NA|TRBJ2-7|TRBD2
CASSSGLAYEQYF
TGTGCCAGCAGTTCGGGACTAGCCTACGAGCAGTACTTC
>TRBV15|NA|TRBJ2-7|NA
CATSRMGAIYEQYF
TGTGCCACCAGCCGGATGGGGGCCATCTACGAGCAGTACTTC
>TRBV6-2/TRBV6-3|NA|TRBJ1-1|TRBD1
CASSHPLQGWDTEAFF
TGTGCCAGCAGTCACCCCCTACAGGGGTGGGACACTGAAGCTTTCTTT
>TRBV15|NA|TRBJ1-3|NA
CATSTGQTTGNTIYF
TGTGCCACCAGCACAGGGCAAACAACTGGAAACACCATATATTTT
>TRBV28|NA|TRBJ2-3|NA
CASSTRDTDTQYF
TGTGCCAGCAGTACCCGGGACACAGATACGCAGTATTTT
>TRBV7-2|NA|TRBJ1-4|NA
CASSSESGEKLFF
TGTGCCAGCAGCTCGGAATCAGGGGAAAAACTGTTTTTT
>TRBV7-9|few|TRBJ2-7|NA
CASSLWTGGGEQYF
TGTGCCAGCAGCCTATGGACAGGAGGGGGCGAGCAGTACTTC
>TRBV9|few|TRBJ1-4|NA
CASGVAAIPEKLFF
TGTGCCAGCGGAGTGGCAGCCATTCCGGAAAAACTGTTTTTT
>TRBV18|NA|TRBJ1-1|NA
CASFRRNTEAFF
TGTGCCAGCTTCCGGAGGAACACTGAAGCTTTCTTT
>TRBV6-5|NA|TRBJ2-7|NA
CASSYSRRYEQYF
TGTGCCAGCAGTTACTCGAGACGCTACGAGCAGTACTTC
>TRBV4-1|NA|TRBJ1-4|NA
CASSQDPHRATNEKLFF
TGCGCCAGCAGCCAAGACCCCCACCGTGCAACTAATGAAAAACTGTTTTTT
>TRBV6-2/TRBV6-3|once|TRBJ1-1|NA
CASSYSGTVNTEAFF
TGTGCCAGCAGTTACTCCGGGACGGTGAACACTGAAGCTTTCTTT
>TRBV19|once|TRBJ1-1|NA
CASSIVASEAFF
TGTGCCAGTAGTATAGTGGCCTCTGAAGCTTTCTTT
>TRBV13|NA|TRBJ1-1|NA
CASSLVHTQGIRFKNTEAFF
TGTGCCAGCAGCTTAGTACATACACAGGGAATACGGTTTAAGAACACTGAAGCTTTCTTT
>TRBV30|NA|TRBJ2-2|NA
CAWSYLTDTGELFF
TGTGCCTGGAGTTACTTAACTGACACCGGGGAGCTGTTTTTT
>TRBV28|NA|TRBJ1-5|NA
CASNRANQPQHF
TGTGCCAGCAACAGGGCCAATCAGCCCCAGCATTTT
>TRBV9|NA|TRBJ2-7|NA
CASSVGGGTHEQYF
TGTGCCAGCAGCGTAGGAGGGGGGACACACGAGCAGTACTTC
>TRBV11-2|NA|TRBJ2-7|TRBD2
CASWVGGSRYEQYF
TGTGCCAGCTGGGTCGGGGGGAGCAGGTACGAGCAGTACTTC